These 5 T cell receptor beta chains originate from one sample sequenced in a study of spatial heterogeneity in lung cancer. Study outcomes and limitations: Intratumoral expanded alpha and beta TCR counts were found to track tumor mutation counts.

One entry per CDR3 protein results from TCRdb running MiXCR on the 5' RACE reads. The top ten hold around 30% of the sample, which has more than 400 distinct CDR3 sequences, about 17% seen once. Time point indicated: sample taken at primary tumor resection. Their antigen targets remain unknown. This specimen consisted of lung tumor tissue, obtained at surgery. These receptors all come from a female donor with early-stage non-small cell lung cancer.

This clonotype was picked up a small number of times. A library made for alpha chains picked up this beta chain off target, so its size means little. This sequence joins TRBV20-1 and TRBJ1-6; D may be TRBD1 (5 bases). There are 13 residues in the CDR3. The V end was cut by 3 bases, the J end by 9 bases, with 12 bases between. CDR1 and CDR2 (germline): DFQATT, SNEGSKA (reference sequence). CDR3 sequence (DNA): TGCAGTGCTAGTCAGGGAGATGTTTCACCCCTCCACTTT. This encodes CSASQGDVSPLHF.

By share of the sample, this clonotype is large. This beta chain is a stray read from a library made for alpha chains; its abundance is not meaningful. V usage is TRBV6-5 and J usage is TRBJ2-1; perhaps TRBD2 as D (5 bases). From germline, CDR1 is MNHEY and CDR2 SVGAGI. Trimming shortened V by 3 bases and J by 10 bases, and 16 bases separated the two germline ends. The CDR3 has 14 residues. The CDR3 nucleotides read TGTGCCAGCAGTTATGGGCCGGGGTTCGGGGAGCAGTTCTTC. As protein: CASSYGPGFGEQFF.

By share, this clonotype counts as large. Because this beta chain is a stray read in a library intended to capture alpha chains, its abundance should not be given much weight. The chain links TRBV5-6 to TRBJ2-5, with D perhaps given as TRBD1 or TRBD2 (5 bases each). V lost 1 base and J lost 5, with 12 bases in between. The CDR3 contains 14 residues. Germline-derived CDR1 and CDR2 are SGHDT and YYEEEE. CDR3 loop: CASSLWDPVETQYF. CDR3 coding DNA: TGTGCCAGCAGCTTGTGGGACCCCGTGGAGACCCAGTACTTC.

For this clonotype: This beta chain is an unintended read in a library built for alpha chains; its size means little. The V gene is TRBV12-3 or TRBV12-4, the J gene TRBJ2-4, with D possibly matching TRBD2 (6 bases). The V gene lost 3 bases and the J gene lost 6 bases, with 6 bases spanning the gap. The CDR3 extends over 12 amino acids. Here the CDR3 DNA reads TGTGCCAGCAGTTTGGGGGGAAACATTCAGTACTTC. It encodes CASSLGGNIQYF.

About this clonotype: This beta chain is a stray read from a library made for alpha chains; its abundance is not meaningful. The chain links TRBV7-6 to TRBJ2-5, with 8 bases aligning to TRBD2. Looked up from germline, CDR1 is SGHVS and CDR2 is FNYEAQ. The CDR3 consists of 14 residues. J lost 4 bases, V lost 3 bases, and 4 bases had no gene match. The CDR3 loop is CASSLGLGLETQYF. The CDR3 nucleotides read TGTGCCAGCAGCTTGGGACTAGGTCTAGAGACCCAGTACTTC.